This T cell receptor (beta chain) emerged from a study of molecular identifiers for immune sequencing clone quantification. TCRdb fed the PCR reads into MiXCR, producing one record per CDR3 protein. The sample lists about 640,000 distinct CDR3 sequences; 15% to 20% were seen once. Study conclusions and caveats: Spiked Jurkat TCR RNA equal to one cell could reportedly be picked out among one million naive cells.

This CDR3 comprises 10 residues. The germline V gene encodes CDR1 DFQATT and CDR2 SNEGSKA (reference sequence). In its sample, this clonotype was seen many times. Antigen: not known. An end of the junction differs from the germline gene, which may be a read error. V gene TRBV20-1 combines with J gene TRBJ2-7, with 8 bases aligning to TRBD1. The sequenced sample was naive CD8+ T cells from blood, with Jurkat cell RNA spiked in. The subset denotes: FACS-sorted CD8+CD4-CCR7+CD45RA+ naive T cells. This clonotype was obtained from a human donor in good health. Some libraries in this study had Jurkat cell RNA spiked in. In nucleotides, the CDR3 is TGCAGTGCTTCGGCAGGGACAGGAGTTTTC. This codes for CSASAGTGVF.